These T cell receptor beta chains were read from a single sample in a study of T cell changes during pregnancy in multiple sclerosis. Sequencing used immunoSEQ multiplex PCR; TCRdb keeps in-frame clones, though not all of them. The repertoire has roughly 38,000 clones, more than 85% of them found once; the top ten carry approximately 2%. The material was CD4+ T cells from peripheral blood mononuclear cells, obtained after pregnancy. These receptors came from a female donor in good health, enrolled as a control in a pregnancy study. CDR3s include the opening cysteine and the closing phenylalanine or tryptophan. Fields, in order: J gene, D gene, CDR3 length, V gene, CDR3 protein, CDR3 DNA. A D gene is named only where the DNA matches it firmly.

TRBJ2-6	TRBD1	18	TRBV4-3	CASSQNPGQGSGANVLTF	TGCGCCAGCAGCCAAAATCCGGGACAGGGGTCTGGGGCCAACGTCCTGACTTTC
TRBJ1-1	TRBD1	15	TRBV6-1	CASTPLGGGESEAFF	TGTGCCAGCACTCCCTTAGGGGGCGGTGAGTCGGAAGCTTTCTTT
TRBJ1-5	TRBD1	15	TRBV18	CASSPMTGVDQPQHF	TGTGCCAGCTCACCTATGACAGGGGTAGATCAGCCCCAGCATTTT
TRBJ2-7	.	14	TRBV7-2	CASSISAGYYEQYF	TGTGCCAGCAGCATATCAGCAGGGTACTACGAGCAGTACTTC
TRBJ1-2	.	13	TRBV28	CASTQPYSYGYTF	TGTGCCAGCACACAACCCTACAGCTATGGCTACACCTTC
TRBJ2-3	.	13	TRBV13	CASSLARADTQYF	TGTGCCAGCAGCTTAGCCCGCGCCGATACGCAGTATTTT
TRBJ1-1	.	14	TRBV11-2	CASSFTGKNTEAFF	TGTGCCAGCAGTTTTACAGGGAAGAACACTGAAGCTTTCTTT
TRBJ2-7	TRBD2	14	TRBV6-5	CASSYERGSYEQYF	TGTGCCAGCAGTTACGAGCGGGGTTCCTACGAGCAGTACTTC
TRBJ1-2	TRBD1	14	TRBV19	CASSIETGPYGYTF	TGTGCCAGTAGTATAGAGACAGGGCCCTATGGCTACACCTTC
TRBJ1-1	.	12	TRBV23-1	CATGETGTEAFF	TGCGCCACTGGGGAGACGGGCACTGAAGCTTTCTTT
TRBJ2-1	.	16	TRBV4-1	CASSQDPASTGNEQFF	TGCGCCAGCAGCCAAGATCCGGCGAGTACGGGGAATGAGCAGTTCTTC
TRBJ2-7	TRBD2	14	TRBV27	CASRLAGGGDEQYF	TGTGCCAGCAGGCTAGCGGGAGGGGGCGACGAGCAGTACTTC
TRBJ1-4	.	12	TRBV29-1	CSVGYPEAELFF	TGCAGCGTTGGGTACCCAGAGGCGGAACTGTTTTTT
TRBJ2-1	TRBD1	14	TRBV15	CATSRRTGSDEQFF	TGTGCCACCAGCAGACGGACAGGGAGCGATGAGCAGTTCTTC
TRBJ1-2	.	13	TRBV6-5	CASRRAVSYGYTF	TGTGCCAGCCGGCGGGCGGTTTCCTATGGCTACACCTTC
TRBJ2-5	.	14	TRBV5-8	CASSPGTIGETQYF	TGTGCCAGCAGCCCTGGTACTATTGGAGAGACCCAGTACTTC
TRBJ1-1	.	15	TRBV14	CASSLGGIISTEAFF	TGTGCCAGCAGCCTGGGGGGGATAATATCCACTGAAGCTTTCTTT
TRBJ1-4	.	14	TRBV27	CASGQGQSNEKLFF	TGTGCCAGCGGACAAGGACAGTCTAATGAAAAACTGTTTTTT
TRBJ2-4	.	13	TRBV9	CASSSGLENIQYF	TGTGCCAGCAGCTCGGGACTGGAAAACATTCAGTACTTC
TRBJ2-2	TRBD2	14	TRBV9	CASGLAGGGGELFF	TGTGCCAGCGGACTAGCGGGAGGGGGCGGGGAGCTGTTTTTT
TRBJ1-3	.	16	TRBV4-2	CASSQDFGGRGNTIYF	TGTGCCAGCAGCCAAGATTTTGGGGGCAGAGGAAACACCATATATTTT
TRBJ1-2	.	13	TRBV28	CASSIDNLYGYTF	TGTGCCAGCAGCATAGACAACTTATATGGCTACACCTTC
TRBJ2-7	TRBD2	14	TRBV7-2	CASSRKPREDEQYF	TGTGCCAGCAGCCGAAAGCCGCGGGAGGACGAGCAGTACTTC
TRBJ2-1	.	15	TRBV5-4	CASSLFGSSYNEQFF	TGTGCCAGCAGCTTGTTCGGTAGCTCCTACAATGAGCAGTTCTTC
TRBJ2-7	TRBD2	16	TRBV10-2	CASSESTSGVAYEQYF	TGCGCCAGCAGTGAGTCGACTAGCGGGGTAGCCTACGAGCAGTACTTC